The clone carrying this TCR beta chain showed up just a few times. Antigen specificity is unknown. The record originates from a study of early T cells in non-severe SARS-CoV-2 infection. This CDR3 region has 14 residues. After removal of 3 bases from V and 6 bases from J, the junction contained 9 bases not matched to a gene. Germline-derived CDR1 and CDR2 are DFQATT and SNEGSKA (reference sequence). Study results and caveats: The study's VDJdb matching favored anti-spike CD8 responses and missed private and CD4 specificities.

Individual cDNA molecules received unique molecular identifiers during library preparation. Via MiXCR, TCRdb re-called the 5' RACE reads, giving one row per CDR3 protein. In the table there are 85,000 to 100,000 distinct CDR3 sequences, 9.5% to 11% of which are singletons. The sequence was obtained from an adult who was a healthcare worker with PCR-confirmed SARS-CoV-2 infection or an uninfected control (not recorded which). The J gene is TRBJ2-3, the V gene TRBV20-1; 7 bases match TRBD2. This specimen consisted of whole blood, obtained at baseline. The chain's CDR3 is CSARVGGRFDTQYF. The CDR3 DNA reads as TGCAGTGCTAGGGTGGGAGGGAGGTTTGATACGCAGTATTTT.